The clone carrying this TCR beta chain appeared many times. Its antigen is unidentified. CDR3 length: 14 residues. V lost 6 bases and J lost 6; bases outside the gene matches: 2. Germline CDR1 DFQATT, CDR2 SNEGSKA (reference sequence). The record originates from a study of CD8 T cells in ankylosing spondylitis. Notes on the study in general: Relatively rare in peripheral blood, disease-linked clones were also CD8+. Past research had described some motif variants in reactive arthritis synovial fluid and blood. Reported data indicate significant enrichment of disease-linked clones within matched ankylosing spondylitis synovial fluid.

MiXCR, applied by TCRdb to the 5' RACE reads, yields one record per CDR3 protein. Counted here are 250,000 to 400,000 distinct CDR3 sequences, more than 9% occurring once; the ten biggest clones make up around 8.4%. This chain links TRBV20-1 with TRBJ2-2, with TRBD2 matching 15 bases. The TCR comes from a female donor with ankylosing spondylitis or in good health (not recorded which). The sample was blood, either unsorted or a sorted T cell fraction (not recorded which). The DNA of the CDR3 is TGCAGTGCAAGGACTAGCGGGGGGGCCGGGGAGCTGTTTTTT. Protein sequence: CSARTSGGAGELFF.